The T cell receptor (beta chain) under discussion was sequenced for a study of response to subunit inactivated influenza vaccine. This clonotype came up a few times. Its antigen is undetermined. The study, taken as a whole, reports: Every seasonal influenza vaccination brings in few new T cells, the authors suggested.

Germline CDR1 SEHNR, CDR2 FQNEAQ (reference sequence). The CDR3 contains 15 residues. V lost 1 base and J 5 bases, leaving 15 bases between the germline ends. TCRdb re-analysed the RT-PCR reads in MiXCR, keeping a single row per CDR3 protein. The table shows some 600,000 distinct CDR3 sequences, with around 15% occurring only once. The chain carries TRBV7-9 and TRBJ2-7; no firm D call. The sequenced sample was PBMCs from blood, obtained 14 days before vaccination. This receptor was taken from a man aged 50-60 years who received an inactivated influenza vaccine. The CDR3 DNA reads TGTGCCAGCAGCTTAGTTGGGGTCCCTTCCCACGAGCAGTACTTC. Its translation is CASSLVGVPSHEQYF.